The 14 T cell receptor beta chains presented below share a single source sample, sequenced in a study of cytomegalovirus exposure and HLA in healthy donors. A multiplex PCR was run with 60 Vbeta primers and 13 Jbeta primers. Profiled with immunoSEQ multiplex PCR; TCRdb holds only in-frame clones, not every one. The sample has 250,000 to 350,000 clones, around 80% seen once. What was sequenced was PBMCs. The receptors were gathered from a girl aged 2 to 10 in good health and CMV-seronegative.

This clone was counted a few times. The V and J genes are TRBV5-4 and TRBJ2-6, with D uncertain. Germline CDR1 is SGHNT and CDR2 is YYREEE (reference sequence). V was trimmed by 3 bases and J by 0 bases, leaving 4 bases between them. This CDR3 contains 14 residues. The DNA for the CDR3 is TGTGCCAGCAGCTGGCCCTCTGGGGCCAACGTCCTGACTTTC. Protein product: CASSWPSGANVLTF.

The V gene is TRBV28, the J gene TRBJ2-5; D is undetermined. With 6 bases removed from V and 5 bases from J, the gap between germline ends came to 10 bases. Germline CDR1 reads MDHEN; CDR2 reads SYDVKM. This CDR3 spans 12 amino acids. CDR3 DNA: TGTGCCAGCAGGGCTCCTGTGGAGACCCAGTACTTC. It codes for CASRAPVETQYF. Combining the CDR3 with reference TRBV28 and TRBJ2-5 gives the whole variable domain DVKVTQSSRYLVKRTGEKVFLECVQDMDHENMFWYRQDPGLGLRLIYFSYDVKMKEKGDIPEGYSVSREKKERFSLILESASTNQTSMYLCASRAPVETQYFGPGTRLLVL.

This chain connects TRBV28 to TRBJ1-2; a possible D gene is TRBD1 (6 bases). CDR3 length: 15 amino acids. V lost 4 bases and J lost 4, with 16 bases in between. Germline CDR1 MDHEN, CDR2 SYDVKM. CDR3 bases: TGTGCCAGCAGTTCTTCCGAGGGGGTCGTCTATGGCTACACCTTC. Its translation is CASSSSEGVVYGYTF.

The chain recombines TRBV7-9 with TRBJ2-7; 10 bases map to TRBD1. The CDR3 is 14 amino acids. Trimming took 5 bases from V and 4 from J; bases not matched to a gene: 5. The germline V gene encodes CDR1 SEHNR and CDR2 FQNEAQ (reference sequence). CDR3 nucleotide sequence: TGTGCCAGCAGCCCCTGGGACAGGGGATACGAGCAGTACTTC. Translation: CASSPWDRGYEQYF.

CDR3: CASSPDSQNGYTF. Here the CDR3 DNA reads TGTGCCAGCTCACCAGACAGTCAGAATGGCTACACCTTC. The rearrangement links TRBV18 to TRBJ1-2; tentatively, D is TRBD1 (5 bases). The V gene lost 2 bases and the J gene lost 6 bases, with 10 bases spanning the gap. Germline V gene data show CDR1 as KGHSH and CDR2 as LQKENI. CDR3 length: 13 residues.

The chain uses TRBV7-9 and TRBJ2-7, with 10 bases that match TRBD1. Germline V CDR1 and CDR2: SEHNR, FQNEAQ (reference sequence). The CDR3 length is 14 residues. The V segment lost 7 bases and the J segment 2 bases; nucleotides outside the gene matches: 5. CDR3 region: CASTRDRGPYEQYF. The CDR3, as DNA: TGTGCCAGCACCCGGGACAGGGGACCCTACGAGCAGTACTTC.

Note on this clone: This sample also contains other DNA sequences that code for the same CDR3. This rearrangement joins TRBV5-4 to TRBJ2-1; TRBD2 aligns across 7 bases. J gave up 3 bases and V 1 base, and 4 bases lay outside the gene matches. CDR3 size: 15 residues. Germline V gene sequence: CDR1 SGHNT, CDR2 YYREEE (reference sequence). The CDR3 DNA sequence: TGTGCCAGCAGCTTGCCTAGCGGCCACTACAATGAGCAGTTCTTC. Translated, it gives CASSLPSGHYNEQFF.

This chain links TRBV5-1 with TRBJ1-1; the D gene is possibly TRBD1 (5 bases). Germline V gene data show CDR1 as SGHRS and CDR2 as YFSETQ. V was shortened by 6 bases and J by 1 base, with 19 bases between the two germline ends. The CDR3 loop spans 16 amino acids. CDR3 nucleotide sequence: TGCGCCAGCACGCTCACCCCGGGGGAGCAGAACACTGAAGCTTTCTTT. Translation gives CASTLTPGEQNTEAFF.

This clone was detected once. V is TRBV27 and J is TRBJ2-1; TRBD1 aligns across 7 bases. J lost 4 bases, V lost 4 bases, and 4 bases had no gene match. This CDR3 comprises 14 residues. The germline CDR1 and CDR2 sequences are MNHEY and SMNVEV (reference sequence). The CDR3 loop reads CASSSRTGYNEQFF. The CDR3 bases are TGTGCCAGCAGTTCCCGGACAGGTTACAATGAGCAGTTCTTC.

The chain couples TRBV6-5 to TRBJ2-7; TRBD1 is a possible D gene (5 bases). CDR3 length: 14 amino acids. CDR1 is MNHEY, CDR2 SVGAGI, per germline. The V end lost 0 bases, the J end lost 1 base, and 7 bases lay between the germline ends. CDR3 residues: CASSYSRTSYEQYF. The DNA of the CDR3 is TGTGCCAGCAGTTACTCTCGGACATCCTACGAGCAGTACTTC.

This clone was seen a single time. The rearrangement uses TRBV7-3 and TRBJ2-1; no definite D call. Germline loops: CDR1 SGHTA, CDR2 FQGTGA. This CDR3 has 12 residues. Trimming shortened V by 4 bases and J by 9 bases, and 10 bases separated the two germline ends. This CDR3 is CASSSTVGEQFF. CDR3 DNA: TGTGCCAGCAGCTCCACAGTGGGTGAGCAGTTCTTC.

The V gene is TRBV27, the J gene TRBJ1-5; TRBD1 is a possible D gene (6 bases). V was clipped by 3 bases and J by 1 base, with 10 bases between them. CDR1 and CDR2 (germline): MNHEY, SMNVEV (reference sequence). The CDR3 consists of 15 residues. CDR3 sequence: CASSFGGASNQPQHF. CDR3 sequence (DNA): TGTGCCAGCAGTTTTGGGGGGGCGAGCAATCAGCCCCAGCATTTT.

The gene calls are TRBV28 and TRBJ2-3; D is unresolved. The CDR3 runs to 13 residues. The V end lost 7 bases, the J end lost 5 bases, and 13 bases lay between the germline ends. Germline V gene lookup returns CDR1 MDHEN and CDR2 SYDVKM. The CDR3 reads CASNVVLLDTQYF. CDR3 in DNA: TGTGCCAGCAATGTAGTTTTGTTAGATACGCAGTATTTT. The variable domain in full, completed from reference TRBV28 and TRBJ2-3, reads DVKVTQSSRYLVKRTGEKVFLECVQDMDHENMFWYRQDPGLGLRLIYFSYDVKMKEKGDIPEGYSVSREKKERFSLILESASTNQTSMYLCASNVVLLDTQYFGPGTRLTVL.

The chain is built from TRBV28 and TRBJ1-1, with D possibly matching TRBD1 (5 bases). In germline, CDR1 is MDHEN, CDR2 SYDVKM. Trimming left V 3 bases short and J 6 bases short, with 14 bases between. This CDR3 comprises 14 residues. CDR3 bases: TGTGCCAGCAGTTTCCTCGCGTCGGGGGCTGAAGCTTTCTTT. It yields the protein CASSFLASGAEAFF.